This T cell receptor beta chain was observed in a study of T cell responses to AZD1222 COVID-19 vaccine. Points from the study as a whole: Among spike-specific TCRs, nearly half reportedly target unmutated variant regions. Baseline seropositives among AZD1222 recipients totaled only six or seven. Vaccination with two AZD1222 doses was followed by a rise in Spike-specific TCR breadth and depth.

With 6 bases removed from V and 4 bases from J, the gap between germline ends came to 13 bases. CDR3 length: 15 residues. CDR1 is MDHEN and CDR2 is SYDVKM in the germline V gene. Concerning this clone: As yet, its antigen is unknown.

Using immunoSEQ multiplex PCR, the repertoire was profiled, and TCRdb retains in-frame clones only, with some absent. The sample includes about 120,000 clones, 90% of them seen just once. The chain carries TRBV28 and TRBJ2-6; maybe TRBD2 (6 bases). The starting material was peripheral blood, obtained 28 days after the second dose of the MenACWY control vaccine. This clonotype was sampled from an adult who received the MenACWY meningococcal vaccine as a control. The CDR3 sequence: CASRLGGSGANVLTF. The CDR3 nucleotides read TGTGCCAGCAGGCTCGGGGGATCCGGGGCCAACGTCCTGACTTTC.